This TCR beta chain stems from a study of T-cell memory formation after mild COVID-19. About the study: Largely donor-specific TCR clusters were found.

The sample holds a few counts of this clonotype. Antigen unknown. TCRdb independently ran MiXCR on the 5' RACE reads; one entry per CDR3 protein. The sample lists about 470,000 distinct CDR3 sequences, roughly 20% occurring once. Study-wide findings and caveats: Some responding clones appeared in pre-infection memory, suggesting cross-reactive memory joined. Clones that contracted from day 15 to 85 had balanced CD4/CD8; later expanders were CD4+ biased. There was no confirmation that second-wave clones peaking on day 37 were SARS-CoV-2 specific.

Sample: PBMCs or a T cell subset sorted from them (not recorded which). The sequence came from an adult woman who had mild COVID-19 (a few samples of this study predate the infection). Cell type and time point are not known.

CDR3 residues: CSARDAGVGEQYF. The CDR3 DNA follows: TGCAGTGCTAGAGATGCGGGGGTTGGCGAGCAGTACTTC. V usage is TRBV20-1 and J usage is TRBJ2-7, with 7 bases fitting TRBD2. The CDR3 consists of 13 residues. Germline V gene lookup returns CDR1 DFQATT and CDR2 SNEGSKA (reference sequence). V lost 0 bases to trimming and J lost 6 bases; unmatched junction nucleotides: 5.